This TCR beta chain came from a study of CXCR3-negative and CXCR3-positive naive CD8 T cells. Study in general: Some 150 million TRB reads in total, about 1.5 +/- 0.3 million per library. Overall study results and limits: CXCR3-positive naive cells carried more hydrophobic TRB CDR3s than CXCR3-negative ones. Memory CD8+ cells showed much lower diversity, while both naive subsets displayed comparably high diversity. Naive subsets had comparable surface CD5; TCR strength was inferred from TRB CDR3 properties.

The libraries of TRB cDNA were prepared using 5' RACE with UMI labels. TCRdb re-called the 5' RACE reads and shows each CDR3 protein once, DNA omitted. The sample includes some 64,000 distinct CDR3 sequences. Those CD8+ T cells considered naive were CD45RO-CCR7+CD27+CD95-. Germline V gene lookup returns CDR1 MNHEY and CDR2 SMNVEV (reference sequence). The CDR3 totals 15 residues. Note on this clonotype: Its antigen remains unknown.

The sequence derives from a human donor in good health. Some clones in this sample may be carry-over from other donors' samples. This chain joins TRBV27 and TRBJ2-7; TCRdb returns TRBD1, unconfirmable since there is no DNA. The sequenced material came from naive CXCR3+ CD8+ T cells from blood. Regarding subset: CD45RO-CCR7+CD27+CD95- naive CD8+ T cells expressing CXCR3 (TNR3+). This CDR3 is CASSLPGRGPYEQYF.